This TCR beta chain was profiled in a study of Graves' ophthalmopathy and Graves' hyperthyroidism. Overall study results and limits: Blood was where most expanded thyroid clonotypes above 0.001 frequency also turned up.

Pregnant or lactating patients and those with other autoimmune diseases or uncontrolled infections were excluded. The CDR3 runs 14 residues. V was shortened by 3 bases and J by 11 bases, with 19 bases between the two germline ends. This clonotype was observed a few times. Its antigen is unknown. Researchers took RNA transcripts and amplified TCR beta CDR3 regions from them. Second-round multiplex PCR came after first-round RT-PCR with HTBI primers. Via MiXCR, TCRdb re-called the multiplex PCR reads, giving one row per CDR3 protein. The sample holds 580,000 or so distinct CDR3 sequences, 35% to 45% seen once.

The sequence was obtained from an adult man with Graves' hyperthyroidism. V is TRBV12-3 or TRBV12-4 and J is TRBJ1-1; D may be TRBD1 (5 bases). Sequenced material: peripheral blood or thyroid tissue (not recorded which). The CDR3 here is CASSLGTGPGRAFF. DNA for the CDR3: TGTGCCAGCAGTTTGGGAACAGGCCCGGGGCGGGCTTTCTTT.